A single T cell receptor beta chain is shown here with its context. This record comes from a study of OX40 agonist ivuxolimab in advanced cancers. Study context: Previous treatment with anti-PD-1, anti-PD-L1 or anti-CTLA-4 therapy was allowed; over 35% had received some.

V lost 0 bases and J 3 bases, leaving 16 bases between the germline ends. The CDR3 contains 17 residues. Germline V gives CDR1 SGHRS, CDR2 YFSETQ. Profiling relied on immunoSEQ multiplex PCR, and the TCRdb table lists in-frame clones only, not all of them. The sample includes around 40,000 clones, 70% to 90% of them seen just once. J is TRBJ2-1 and V is TRBV5-1, with a tentative D call TRBD2 (5 bases). The sequence derives from an adult with an advanced solid tumor such as melanoma, head and neck, liver or kidney cancer. This sample comprised CD4+ or CD8+ T cells sorted from blood, obtained in a trial of the OX40 agonist ivuxolimab. The CDR3: CASSLAAGERIYNEQFF. The CDR3 DNA is TGCGCCAGCAGCTTGGCGGCTGGGGAGCGGATCTACAATGAGCAGTTCTTC.